These 30 T cell receptor beta chains were all obtained from the same sample, sequenced in a study of early T cells in non-severe SARS-CoV-2 infection. Via MiXCR, TCRdb re-called the 5' RACE reads, giving one row per CDR3 protein. The sample has about 63,000 distinct CDR3 sequences, over 10% seen once; the top ten hold around 5%. Sequencing was carried out using whole blood. These receptors were taken from an adult who was a healthcare worker with PCR-confirmed SARS-CoV-2 infection or an uninfected control (not recorded which).

This clonotype showed up many times. This rearrangement joins TRBV10-3 to TRBJ2-2, with no clear D. The CDR3 extends over 12 amino acids. CDR1 and CDR2 (germline): ENHRY, SYGVKD. Trimming cost V 4 bases and J 2 bases, with 2 bases left between them. In nucleotides, the CDR3 is TGTGCCATCAGTGGTAACACCGGGGAGCTGTTTTTT. It codes for CAISGNTGELFF.

This clonotype was recorded at least ten times. This chain uses TRBV19 with TRBJ2-3, with 7 bases that match TRBD2. V trimming: 7 bases; J trimming: 4 bases; junction bases outside the gene matches: 8. The V gene's germline CDR1 is LNHDA and CDR2 SQIVND (reference sequence). This CDR3 comprises 14 residues. The CDR3 region has the DNA TGTGCCAGTACCCAAGGGACTACCCCAGATACGCAGTATTTT. Its protein is CASTQGTTPDTQYF.

Many counts were recorded for this clonotype. The gene calls are TRBV3-2 and TRBJ2-5; TRBD1, the table's D call, lacks a check against the DNA. TRBV3-2 is shown as a pseudogene. The CDR3 extends over 16 amino acids. This chain's CDR3 is CASSQDSTGTEETQYF. Written as DNA, the CDR3 is TGTGCCAGCAGCCAAGATTCGACAGGGACTGAAGAGACCCAGTACTTC.

The sample holds many counts of this clonotype. V usage is TRBV7-6 and J usage is TRBJ2-2; 12 bases map to TRBD1. CDR3 length: 15 residues. Trimming removed 5 bases from V and 6 bases from J; junction bases left unmatched: 4. Germline lookup yields CDR1 SGHVS and CDR2 FNYEAQ. The CDR3 is CASSTGTGGAGELFF. CDR3 nucleotide sequence: TGTGCCAGCAGCACCGGGACAGGGGGCGCCGGGGAGCTGTTTTTT.

At least ten counts were recorded for this clonotype. This CDR3 is CASSYSGGSGANVLTF. The CDR3 DNA reads as TGTGCCAGCAGTTACTCCGGGGGCTCTGGGGCCAACGTCCTGACTTTC. The chain has TRBV6-2 or TRBV6-3 and TRBJ2-6, with a possible D match to TRBD2 (6 bases). Germline V CDR1 and CDR2: MNHEY, SVGEGT. Trimming stripped 0 bases from V and 0 bases from J, with 6 bases between. This CDR3 comprises 16 residues.

This clonotype was seen ten or more times. The chain recombines TRBV11-2 with TRBJ1-2; D remains unclear. V was trimmed by 5 bases and J by 3 bases, leaving 10 bases between them. CDR3 length equals 13 residues. The germline V gene encodes CDR1 SGHAT and CDR2 FQNNGV. Here the CDR3 DNA reads TGTGCCAGCAGCCCCGCCGATTACTATGGCTACACCTTC. As protein: CASSPADYYGYTF.

The chain recombines TRBV6-6 with TRBJ2-1; 14 bases line up with TRBD2. The CDR3 consists of 20 residues. V shed 5 bases, J shed 2 bases, and the junction held 14 bases outside the gene matches. The germline gives CDR1 MNHNY, CDR2 SVGAGI (reference sequence). This CDR3 is CASSVVPGLAGVRAYNEQFF. The CDR3 DNA follows: TGTGCCAGCAGTGTTGTCCCGGGACTAGCGGGGGTGCGTGCCTACAATGAGCAGTTCTTC.

This chain connects TRBV20-1 to TRBJ2-5; either TRBD1 or TRBD2 may supply D (5 bases each). Trimming took 6 bases from V and 5 from J, leaving 22 bases between them. CDR1 is DFQATT and CDR2 is SNEGSKA in the germline V gene (reference sequence). This CDR3 is built from 15 residues. The CDR3 spells CSARPYGTPGETQYF. The CDR3 nucleotides read TGCAGTGCGAGACCCTACGGGACCCCGGGGGAGACCCAGTACTTC.

This clonotype has ten or more counts. The chain uses TRBV10-2 and TRBJ2-1; no reliable D call. The V end lost 7 bases, the J end lost 5 bases, and 9 bases lay between the germline ends. Germline CDR1 reads WSHSY; CDR2 reads SAAADI. The CDR3 is 12 amino acids. The CDR3, as DNA: TGCGCCAGCACTTCCTGGAACAATGAGCAGTTCTTC. Protein product: CASTSWNNEQFF.

With respect to this clonotype: At one of its ends the junction is not consistent with the germline gene, which may arise from a read error. This rearrangement joins TRBV7-6 to TRBJ2-3, with D perhaps TRBD1 (6 bases). Germline V gene sequence: CDR1 SGHVS, CDR2 FNYEAQ. This CDR3 has 14 residues. CDR3 sequence reads: CVSSLGQGPDTQYF. CDR3 nucleotide sequence: TGTGTCAGCAGCTTAGGGCAGGGGCCAGATACGCAGTATTTT.

This clonotype was seen many times. This chain uses TRBV3-1 with TRBJ1-3, with D uncertain. V gave up 10 bases and J gave up 0 bases, with 7 bases separating them. The CDR3 extends over 12 amino acids. Germline-derived CDR1 and CDR2 are LGHDT and YNNKEL (reference sequence). The CDR3 is CATGPSGNTIYF. The CDR3 region has the DNA TGTGCCACGGGCCCCTCTGGAAACACCATATATTTT.

This clonotype is termed medium-sized. The chain couples TRBV21-1 to TRBJ1-1; TRBD1 is the table's D call, not checked against the DNA. TRBV21-1 is recorded as a pseudogene. This CDR3 is 16 amino acids long. This CDR3 reads CASSKGDRGLNTEAFF. The CDR3 region has the DNA TGTGCCAGCAGCAAAGGGGACAGGGGACTGAACACTGAAGCTTTCTTT.

The rearrangement joins TRBV4-3 to TRBJ2-3; no reliable D call. The germline V and J ends were trimmed by 3 bases and 1 base, with 8 bases remaining between them. This CDR3 has 14 amino acids. CDR1 is LGHNA and CDR2 is YSLEER in the germline V gene. CDR3 loop: CASSHDRGTDTQYF. CDR3 sequence (DNA): TGCGCCAGCAGCCACGATCGGGGCACAGATACGCAGTATTTT.

This clonotype was observed many times. V and J are TRBV20-1 and TRBJ2-2; the D call may be TRBD1 or TRBD2 (5 bases each). Trimming took 6 bases from V and 6 from J, leaving 11 bases between them. CDR3 size: 12 residues. In germline, CDR1 is DFQATT, CDR2 SNEGSKA (reference sequence). The CDR3 loop is CSAPRGAGELFF. Here the CDR3 DNA reads TGCAGTGCCCCAAGAGGGGCCGGGGAGCTGTTTTTT.

This clonotype was counted many times. The chain recombines TRBV28 with TRBJ2-6, with D possibly being TRBD1 or TRBD2 (6 bases each). The germline V and J ends were trimmed by 6 bases and 4 bases, with 13 bases remaining between them. Germline CDR1 and CDR2: MDHEN and SYDVKM. This CDR3 contains 15 residues. This CDR3 reads CASRTGGAGANVLTF. CDR3 bases: TGTGCCAGCAGGACCGGGGGCGCCGGGGCCAACGTCCTGACTTTC.

This clonotype was seen repeatedly, ten times or more. The genes are TRBV6-1 and TRBJ2-7, with D unclear. Germline CDR1 MNHNS, CDR2 SASEGT. CDR3 length equals 13 residues. The V gene lost 3 bases and the J gene lost 2 bases, with 8 bases spanning the gap. The CDR3 reads CASSDTLPYEQYF. Written as DNA, the CDR3 is TGTGCCAGCAGTGATACGCTTCCCTACGAGCAGTACTTC.

This clonotype appeared many times. The rearrangement links TRBV12-5 to TRBJ1-6; no clear D gene. Germline CDR1 is LGHNT and CDR2 is FRNRAP. V was cut by 9 bases and J by 10 bases, with 13 bases left in between. The CDR3 covers 12 residues. The chain's CDR3 is CARKGPQSPLHF. The CDR3 DNA sequence: TGTGCTAGGAAAGGGCCGCAGTCACCCCTCCACTTT.

This clonotype has more than one count but fewer than ten. The chain links TRBV15 to TRBJ1-5, with unresolved D. Deletions cut 1 base from V and 5 bases from J, with 9 bases between. From germline, CDR1 is LNHNV and CDR2 YYDKDF (reference sequence). There are 14 residues in the CDR3. CDR3 in amino acids: CATSRGAVYQPQHF. The CDR3 DNA follows: TGTGCCACCAGCAGAGGGGCAGTTTATCAGCCCCAGCATTTT.

There are a few counts of this clonotype. V usage is TRBV5-6 and J usage is TRBJ2-3; no firm D call. Germline CDR1 SGHDT, CDR2 YYEEEE. Trimming cost V 3 bases and J 2 bases, with 4 bases left between them. CDR3 size: 12 residues. CDR3 coding DNA: TGTGCCAGCAGCTGGGACACAGATACGCAGTATTTT. Amino acid sequence: CASSWDTDTQYF.

In this sample, this clonotype turned up many times. The gene calls are TRBV6-6 and TRBJ1-2, with a tentative D call TRBD1 (5 bases). The CDR3 totals 14 residues. Germline V gives CDR1 MNHNY, CDR2 SVGAGI (reference sequence). The V and J ends lost 6 bases and 8 bases respectively, with 19 bases between them. The CDR3 DNA follows: TGTGCCAGCAGCAACGTGGGGGGAAGGGGCGGCTACACCTTC. This codes for CASSNVGGRGGYTF.

This clonotype has at least ten counts. The chain's CDR3 is CAISADSDEQFF. In nucleotides, the CDR3 is TGTGCCATCAGTGCGGACAGCGATGAGCAGTTCTTC. The genes are TRBV10-3 and TRBJ2-1; D is perhaps TRBD1 (6 bases). Germline CDR1 is ENHRY and CDR2 is SYGVKD. V was cut by 4 bases and J by 8 bases, with 9 bases left in between. The CDR3 totals 12 residues.

The table lists this clonotype with a few counts. The chain employs TRBV5-1 and TRBJ2-7; TRBD1 agrees at 10 bases. V was pared by 5 bases and J by 4 bases, with 9 bases of the junction left unmatched. CDR3 size: 15 residues. From germline, CDR1 is SGHRS and CDR2 YFSETQ. As DNA, the CDR3 is TGCGCCAGCAGGGTGGAAGGGACAGGGGTTTACGAGCAGTACTTC. Protein sequence: CASRVEGTGVYEQYF.

This clonotype was counted only a few times. The rearrangement uses TRBV20-1 and TRBJ2-1; D not certain. The germline V gene encodes CDR1 DFQATT and CDR2 SNEGSKA (reference sequence). The CDR3 is 11 amino acids. CDR3 in amino acids: CLVRFRDEQFF. The CDR3 bases are TGCTTAGTGCGATTTAGAGATGAGCAGTTCTTC.

The sample holds many counts of this clonotype. The V gene is TRBV27, the J gene TRBJ1-4; tentatively, D is TRBD1 (5 bases). The CDR3 extends over 17 amino acids. V was pared by 0 bases and J by 5 bases, with 16 bases between. CDR1 is MNHEY, CDR2 SMNVEV, per germline (reference sequence). The CDR3, as DNA: TGTGCCAGCAGTTTATCGATAGTGCGGGGCGTCAATGAAAAACTGTTTTTT. As protein: CASSLSIVRGVNEKLFF.

This clonotype was counted at least ten times. V is TRBV20-1 and J is TRBJ1-1; TRBD1 might be the D (5 bases). Trimming pared 3 bases from V and 4 bases from J, leaving 15 bases between. This CDR3 has 14 residues. Germline CDR1 and CDR2: DFQATT and SNEGSKA (reference sequence). The CDR3 spells CSASRGGGATEAFF. The CDR3 nucleotides read TGCAGTGCTAGTAGGGGCGGCGGGGCCACTGAAGCTTTCTTT.

This clonotype occurred many times. The chain couples TRBV10-3 to TRBJ2-7, with TRBD2 matching over 7 bases. The CDR3 is 12 amino acids. Germline values: CDR1 ENHRY, CDR2 SYGVKD. V lost 8 bases and J lost 7; bases outside the gene matches: 8. This chain's CDR3 is CAIGTTSEEQYF. In DNA, the CDR3 is TGTGCCATCGGGACTACCTCCGAGGAGCAGTACTTC.

The chain is built from TRBV19 and TRBJ2-2; 7 nucleotides agree with TRBD2. Germline V lookup: CDR1 LNHDA, CDR2 SQIVND (reference sequence). V lost 4 bases to trimming and J lost 4 bases; unmatched junction nucleotides: 6. This CDR3 region has 15 residues. The DNA of the CDR3 is TGTGCCAGTAGTAGGGGTCGCGGGGGCACCGGGGAGCTGTTTTTT. As protein: CASSRGRGGTGELFF.

At least ten counts were recorded for this clonotype. J is TRBJ1-5 and V is TRBV20-1; 7 nucleotides agree with TRBD1. Looked up from germline, CDR1 is DFQATT and CDR2 is SNEGSKA (reference sequence). Trimming took 3 bases from V and 6 from J; bases not matched to a gene: 8. There are 14 residues in the CDR3. DNA for the CDR3: TGCAGTGCTAGCCTCACGCAGGGGGGTCAGCCCCAGCATTTT. The encoded protein is CSASLTQGGQPQHF.

This clonotype was seen at least ten times. The chain combines TRBV2 with TRBJ1-5; 8 bases are a match to TRBD1. The V gene end was trimmed by 5 bases and the J gene end by 3 bases; junction bases not matched to a gene: 3. Germline values: CDR1 SNHLY, CDR2 FYNNEI. CDR3 length equals 14 residues. The chain's CDR3 is CASSRTGNNQPQHF. CDR3 sequence (DNA): TGTGCCAGCAGTAGGACAGGGAACAATCAGCCCCAGCATTTT. The entire variable domain, with the rest obtained from reference TRBV2 and TRBJ1-5, is as follows: EPEVTQTPSHQVTQMGQEVILRCVPISNHLYFYWYRQILGQKVEFLVSFYNNEISEKSEIFDDQFSVERPDGSNFTLKIRSTKLEDSAMYFCASSRTGNNQPQHFGDGTRLSIL.

There are a few counts of this clonotype. The chain has TRBV7-2 and TRBJ2-7; TRBD1 is a possible D gene (5 bases). The CDR3 is 13 amino acids. Germline V gene lookup returns CDR1 SGHTA and CDR2 FQGNSA. Trimming cost V 4 bases and J 6 bases, with 13 bases left between them. The CDR3 DNA follows: TGTGCCAGCAGCTCCAGCGACAGAGGCGAGCAGTACTTC. Protein: CASSSSDRGEQYF.